This T cell receptor beta chain was captured in a study of blood T cell repertoires in COVID-19. Some clones are missing from TCRdb's copy, which holds only in-frame ones; the method was immunoSEQ multiplex PCR. Here the sample spans about 150,000 clones, about 80% being singletons. Germline CDR1 reads LNHNV; CDR2 reads YYDKDF (reference sequence). This CDR3 region has 14 residues. Trimming pared 1 base from V and 4 bases from J, leaving 8 bases between. Sequencing used peripheral blood. The chain has TRBV15 and TRBJ2-1; D remains unclear. The TCR was taken from a woman older than 75 with acute or convalescent COVID-19. The CDR3 bases are TGTGCCACCAGCAGAGGGGCAGGTTACAATGAGCAGTTCTTC. It translates to CATSRGAGYNEQFF.